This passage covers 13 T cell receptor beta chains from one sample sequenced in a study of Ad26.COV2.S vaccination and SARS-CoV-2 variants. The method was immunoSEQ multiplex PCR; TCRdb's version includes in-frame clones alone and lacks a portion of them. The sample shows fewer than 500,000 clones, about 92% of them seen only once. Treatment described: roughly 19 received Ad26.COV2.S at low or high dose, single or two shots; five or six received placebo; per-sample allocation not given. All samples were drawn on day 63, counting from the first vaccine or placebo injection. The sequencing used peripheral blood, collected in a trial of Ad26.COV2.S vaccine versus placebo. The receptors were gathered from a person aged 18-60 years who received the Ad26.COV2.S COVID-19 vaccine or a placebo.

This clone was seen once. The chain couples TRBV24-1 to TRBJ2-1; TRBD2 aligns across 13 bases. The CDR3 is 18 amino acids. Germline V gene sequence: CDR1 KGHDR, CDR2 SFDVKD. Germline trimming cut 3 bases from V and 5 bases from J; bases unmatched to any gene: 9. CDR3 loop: CATSDQGLAGEGDNEQFF. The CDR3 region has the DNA TGTGCCACCAGTGATCAAGGACTAGCGGGAGAAGGGGACAATGAGCAGTTCTTC.

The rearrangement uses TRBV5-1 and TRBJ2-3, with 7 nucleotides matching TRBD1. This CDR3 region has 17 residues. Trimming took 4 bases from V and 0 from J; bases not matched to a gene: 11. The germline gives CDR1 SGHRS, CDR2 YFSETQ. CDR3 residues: CASSLGQSISSTDTQYF. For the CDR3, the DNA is TGCGCCAGCAGCCTGGGACAGTCAATTTCTAGCACAGATACGCAGTATTTT.

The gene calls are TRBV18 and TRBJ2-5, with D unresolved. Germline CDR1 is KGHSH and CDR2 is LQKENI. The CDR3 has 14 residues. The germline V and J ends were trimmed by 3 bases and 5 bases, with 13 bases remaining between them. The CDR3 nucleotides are TGTGCCAGCTCACCCGGGCCTCCGAGGGAGACCCAGTACTTC. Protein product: CASSPGPPRETQYF.

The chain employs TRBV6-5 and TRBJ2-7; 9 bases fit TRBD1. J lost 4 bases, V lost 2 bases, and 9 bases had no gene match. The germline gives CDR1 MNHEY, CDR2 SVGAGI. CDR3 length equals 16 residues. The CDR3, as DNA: TGTGCCAGCAGTTACACGACCGGGACAGGGATTTACGAGCAGTACTTC. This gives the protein CASSYTTGTGIYEQYF.

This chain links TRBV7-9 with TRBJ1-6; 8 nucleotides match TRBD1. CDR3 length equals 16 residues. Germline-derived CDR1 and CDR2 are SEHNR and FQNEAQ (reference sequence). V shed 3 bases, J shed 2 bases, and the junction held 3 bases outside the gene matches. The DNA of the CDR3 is TGTGCCAGCAGCTTTCCGGGACAGGCCTATAATTCACCCCTCCACTTT. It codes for CASSFPGQAYNSPLHF.

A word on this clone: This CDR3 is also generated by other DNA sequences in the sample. CDR3 sequence reads: CASSVVGTDTQYF. The CDR3 DNA reads as TGTGCCAGCAGCGTAGTGGGCACAGATACGCAGTATTTT. The genes are TRBV9 and TRBJ2-3; D is unclear. The V gene's germline CDR1 is SGDLS and CDR2 YYNGEE. Trimming took 0 bases from V and 1 from J, leaving 3 bases between them. The CDR3 is made up of 13 amino acids.

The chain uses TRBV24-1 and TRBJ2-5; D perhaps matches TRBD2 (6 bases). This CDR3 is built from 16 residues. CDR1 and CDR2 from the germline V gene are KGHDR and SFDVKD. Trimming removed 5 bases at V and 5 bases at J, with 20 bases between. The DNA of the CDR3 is TGTGCCACCAGTGCGGGGGTTGTGGGGGTTGCGGAGACCCAGTACTTC. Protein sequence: CATSAGVVGVAETQYF.

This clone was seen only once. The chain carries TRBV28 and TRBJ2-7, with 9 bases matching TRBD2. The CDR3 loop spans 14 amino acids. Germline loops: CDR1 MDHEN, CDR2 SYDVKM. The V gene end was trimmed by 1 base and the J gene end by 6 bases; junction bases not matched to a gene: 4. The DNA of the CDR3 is TGTGCCAGCAGTTTATCGGGTAGCGGGAGCGAGCAGTACTTC. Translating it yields CASSLSGSGSEQYF.

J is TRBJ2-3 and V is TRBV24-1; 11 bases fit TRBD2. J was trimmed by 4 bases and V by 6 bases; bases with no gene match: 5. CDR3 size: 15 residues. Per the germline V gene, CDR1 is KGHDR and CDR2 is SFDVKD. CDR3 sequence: CATSRLAGGPDTQYF. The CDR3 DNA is TGTGCCACCAGTAGGCTAGCGGGAGGCCCAGATACGCAGTATTTT.

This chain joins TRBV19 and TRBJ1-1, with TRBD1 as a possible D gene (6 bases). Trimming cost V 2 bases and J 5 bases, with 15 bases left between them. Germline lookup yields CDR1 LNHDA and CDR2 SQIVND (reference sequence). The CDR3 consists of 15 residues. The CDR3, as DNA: TGTGCCAGTAGTATACGTGGCAGGGGTGGAACTGAAGCTTTCTTT. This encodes CASSIRGRGGTEAFF.

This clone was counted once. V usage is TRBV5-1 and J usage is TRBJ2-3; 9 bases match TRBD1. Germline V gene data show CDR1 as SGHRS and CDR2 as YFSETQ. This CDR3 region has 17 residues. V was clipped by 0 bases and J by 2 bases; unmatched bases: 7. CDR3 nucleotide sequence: TGCGCCAGCAGCTTGGCCGACTGGACAGGGGTCACAGATACGCAGTATTTT. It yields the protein CASSLADWTGVTDTQYF.

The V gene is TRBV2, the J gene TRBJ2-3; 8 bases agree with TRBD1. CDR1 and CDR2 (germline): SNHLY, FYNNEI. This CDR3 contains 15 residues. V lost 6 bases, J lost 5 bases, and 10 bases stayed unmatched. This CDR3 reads CASRIDRGHQDTQYF. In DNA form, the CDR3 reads TGTGCCAGCAGGATAGACAGGGGTCACCAAGATACGCAGTATTTT.

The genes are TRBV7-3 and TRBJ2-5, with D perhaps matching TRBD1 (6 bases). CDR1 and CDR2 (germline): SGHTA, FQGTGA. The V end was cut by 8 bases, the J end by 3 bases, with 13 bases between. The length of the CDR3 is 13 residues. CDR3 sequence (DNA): TGTGCCAGCGCCGGGACACAGGAAGAGACCCAGTACTTC. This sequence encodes CASAGTQEETQYF.